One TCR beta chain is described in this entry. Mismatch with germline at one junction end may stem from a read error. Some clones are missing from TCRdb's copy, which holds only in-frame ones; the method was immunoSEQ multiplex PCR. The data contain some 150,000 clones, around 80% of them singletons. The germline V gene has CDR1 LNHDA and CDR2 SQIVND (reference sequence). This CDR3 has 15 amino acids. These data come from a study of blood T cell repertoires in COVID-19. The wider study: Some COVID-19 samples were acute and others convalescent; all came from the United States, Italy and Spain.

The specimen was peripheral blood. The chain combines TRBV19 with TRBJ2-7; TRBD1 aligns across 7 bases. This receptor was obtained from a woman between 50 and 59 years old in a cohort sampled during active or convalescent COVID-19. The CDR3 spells CASSQGDRPSDEQYF. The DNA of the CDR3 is TGTGCCAGTTCCCAGGGGGACAGACCCTCCGACGAGCAGTACTTC.